Listed below are T cell receptor beta chains from one sample, sequenced in a study of OX40 agonist ivuxolimab in advanced cancers. The data were produced by immunoSEQ multiplex PCR, yet TCRdb's version contains in-frame clones alone and is incomplete. Of approximately 76,000 clones in the sample, 80% to 90% were seen once. Sequences were derived from CD4+ or CD8+ T cells sorted from blood, sampled in a trial of the OX40 agonist ivuxolimab. Source of these receptors: an adult with an advanced solid tumor such as melanoma, head and neck, liver or kidney cancer. CDR3s include the opening cysteine and the closing phenylalanine or tryptophan. A D gene is named only where the DNA matches it firmly. The size field is filled for only some rows; it gives once, few, many or a size class.

clone size	D gene	J gene	V gene	CDR3 length	CDR3 DNA	CDR3 protein
once	.	TRBJ2-3	TRBV27	15	TGTGCCAGCAGTTTATCCCCCGCGCGAACAGATACGCAGTATTTT	CASSLSPARTDTQYF
.	.	TRBJ2-6	TRBV9	13	TGTGCCAGCAGCGTTGACCGGGCCAACGTCCTGACTTTC	CASSVDRANVLTF
.	.	TRBJ1-2	TRBV2	14	TGTGCCAGCAGTCTCCGGGACAAGAACTATGGCTACACCTTC	CASSLRDKNYGYTF
once	.	TRBJ1-2	TRBV9	14	TGTGCCAGCAGCCCCGGGACCCTAGGATATGGCTACACCTTC	CASSPGTLGYGYTF
.	TRBD1	TRBJ1-1	TRBV6-1	15	TGTGCCAGCAGTGCCGCGGACAGGTACTTACCTGAAGCTTTCTTT	CASSAADRYLPEAFF
.	.	TRBJ1-1	TRBV4-3	15	TGCGCCAGCAGCCAAGATAACTTTCCGGGATCTGAAGCTTTCTTT	CASSQDNFPGSEAFF
.	TRBD1	TRBJ1-5	TRBV27	15	TGTGCCAGCAGCCCAGGGTCGGACAGGGATCAGCCCCAGCATTTT	CASSPGSDRDQPQHF
.	.	TRBJ2-7	TRBV7-9	11	TGTGCCAGCAGTCGGGGGTACGAGCAGTACTTC	CASSRGYEQYF
.	TRBD1	TRBJ2-7	TRBV7-2	15	TGTGCCAGCAGCCCCAATACGGGACAGTTCTACGAGCAGTACTTC	CASSPNTGQFYEQYF
.	.	TRBJ2-5	TRBV9	14	TGTGCCAGCAGCGCCACAGGGAAGCGAGAGACCCAGTACTTC	CASSATGKRETQYF
.	.	TRBJ1-4	TRBV10-3	13	TGTGCCATCAGTGAGTGGGAGAGGGAAAAACTGTTTTTT	CAISEWEREKLFF
.	TRBD2	TRBJ2-7	TRBV5-6	17	TGTGCCAGCAGCCTGAGGTTATCCAGCGGGAGAATCTACGAGCAGTACTTC	CASSLRLSSGRIYEQYF
.	TRBD2	TRBJ2-7	TRBV9	14	TGTGCCAGCAGCGGGGGCGGGGGCTCCTACGAGCAGTACTTC	CASSGGGGSYEQYF
.	TRBD1	TRBJ2-2	TRBV7-6	14	TGTGCCAGCAGGGGACAGACTGACACCGGGGAGCTGTTTTTT	CASRGQTDTGELFF
.	TRBD1	TRBJ1-1	TRBV28	16	TGTGCCAGCAGCCTCCGGGACAGGGATATGAACACTGAAGCTTTCTTT	CASSLRDRDMNTEAFF
.	TRBD2	TRBJ2-5	TRBV5-6	15	TGTGCCAGCAGCTCCTACCTAGCGGGCCAAGAGACCCAGTACTTC	CASSSYLAGQETQYF
once	.	TRBJ2-7	TRBV25-1	13	TGTGCCAGCAGTGATCCGAGCTCCTACGAGCAGTACTTC	CASSDPSSYEQYF
.	TRBD2	TRBJ2-5	TRBV5-6	17	TGTGCCAGCAGCTTGTCCCTAGCGGGGGGGGTAAGAGGGACCCAGTACTTC	CASSLSLAGGVRGTQYF
few	.	TRBJ2-5	TRBV28	13	TGTGCCAGCAGTTTATTTCGGGGCGAGACCCAGTACTTC	CASSLFRGETQYF
.	TRBD1	TRBJ1-1	TRBV7-2	13	TGTGCCAGCAGCTCGACAGGGAGTACTGAAGCTTTCTTT	CASSSTGSTEAFF